This is a list of T cell receptor beta chains from one sample in a study of Tregs in tolerant kidney transplant recipients. Assay used: immunoSEQ multiplex PCR; TCRdb lists only in-frame clones, some missing. The sample lists about 240,000 clones; roughly 80% were seen once. Sample: CD4+ T cells from blood. All receptors derive from a human donor in good health. CDR3s leave out the opening cysteine and the closing phenylalanine or tryptophan.

TRBJ2-7	TRBV5-1	ASSPDRAHEQY
TRBJ1-2	TRBV5-1	ASSLTTANYGYT
TRBJ2-1	TRBV11-2	ASSSSQGTYNEQF
TRBJ1-5	TRBV18	ASSPPAGSQPQH
TRBJ1-1	TRBV5-1	ASSETGGTEAF
TRBJ1-3	TRBV6-5	ASSYSPGGSGNTIY
TRBJ2-7	TRBV5-1	ASSLTWDRGREGSYEQY
TRBJ1-2	TRBV29-1	SVGAVRLRDYGYT
TRBJ2-7	TRBV7-9	ASSLPLFPGGYEQY
TRBJ2-7	TRBV5-1	ASSLVASGNEQY
TRBJ2-6	TRBV4-1	ASSQAGTGSHPGANVLT
TRBJ2-7	TRBV14	ASSQNWVGEGVDEQY
TRBJ1-5	TRBV19	ASSGTPSKAQH
TRBJ2-7	TRBV18	ASSPRQGVYEQY
TRBJ1-1	TRBV6-6	ASSFPGTLNTEAF
TRBJ1-5	TRBV2	ASSERDDRGPQH
TRBJ2-1	TRBV5-8	ASSLVRGGRGLGIGNEQF
TRBJ1-5	TRBV19	ASRGGGRSNQPQH
TRBJ1-5	TRBV2	ASSEGGRGPDQPQH
-	TRBV9	ASSAGGQGFYEQY
TRBJ1-2	TRBV15	ATSEGRGVPRRANYGYT
TRBJ2-7	TRBV5-6	ASSPPRVREFVLEQY
TRBJ1-6	TRBV2	ASNQGRNSPLH
TRBJ2-4	TRBV5-5	ASSRRTAGVNIQY